This T cell receptor beta chain is drawn from a study of blood T cell repertoires in COVID-19. Clones were read by immunoSEQ multiplex PCR, and TCRdb kept only the in-frame ones, dropping some. The sample lists about 180,000 clones; around 85% were seen once. The TCR was taken from a human donor with active or convalescent COVID-19. The donor label of this sample is uncertain. Sequencing was done on a sample of peripheral blood.

CDR3 residues: CAWSRGGTANEQFF. In nucleotides, the CDR3 is TGTGCCTGGAGTCGGGGTGGGACAGCCAATGAGCAGTTCTTC. The V and J genes are TRBV30 and TRBJ2-1; TRBD1 matches at 7 bases. The V gene's germline CDR1 is GTSNPN and CDR2 SVGIG (reference sequence). Trimming at V came to 2 bases and at J to 6 bases, leaving 7 bases not matched to a gene. The CDR3 length is 14 residues.